Listed below are T cell receptor beta chains from one sample, sequenced in a study of blood T cells in healthy people across ages. TCRdb independently ran MiXCR on the 5' RACE reads; one entry per CDR3 protein. Counted here are around 690,000 distinct CDR3 sequences, about 53% occurring once; the ten biggest clones make up 30% to 40%. The sample consisted of blood. All receptors come from a man in his sixties in good health. The CDR3 runs from the conserved cysteine through the conserved F or W. D genes are given only for firm matches. Expanded clones get a size class; other rows say once, few or many, or leave the size out.

TRBJ1-1 TRBD1 TRBV28 - CASRPGTGVTEAFF TGTGCCAGCAGACCCGGGACAGGGGTCACTGAAGCTTTCTTT
TRBJ2-6 - TRBV2 - CASSVGARGPPGANVLTF TGTGCCAGCAGTGTCGGGGCCAGGGGACCTCCTGGGGCCAACGTCCTGACTTTC
TRBJ2-1 - TRBV7-2 few CASSLALRREQFF TGTGCCAGCAGCTTAGCGTTACGACGAGAGCAGTTCTTC
TRBJ2-3 - TRBV7-2 - CASSLVGGSVDTQYF TGTGCCAGCAGCTTAGTCGGGGGCTCAGTAGATACGCAGTATTTT
TRBJ2-5 - TRBV2 many CASSRDGQETQYF TGTGCCAGCAGCCGGGACGGTCAAGAGACCCAGTACTTC
TRBJ2-7 - TRBV6-1 - CASSRPGASYEQYF TGTGCCAGCAGTCGGCCTGGGGCTAGCTACGAGCAGTACTTC
TRBJ2-5 - TRBV20-1 - CSARGPTQETQYF TGCAGTGCTAGGGGACCGACTCAAGAGACCCAGTACTTC
TRBJ1-4 - TRBV7-2 - CASSPDRQINEKLFF TGTGCCAGCAGTCCGGACCGCCAGATTAATGAAAAACTGTTTTTT
TRBJ2-7 - TRBV5-1 - CASSPGQQGPYEQYF TGCGCCAGCAGCCCCGGACAGCAGGGCCCCTACGAGCAGTACTTC
TRBJ2-4 - TRBV29-1 few CSVPGNGAENIQYF TGCAGCGTTCCAGGTAACGGGGCCGAAAACATTCAGTACTTC
TRBJ2-5 - TRBV5-1 - CASSLLGGGLQETQYF TGCGCCAGCAGCTTGTTGGGAGGAGGCCTCCAAGAGACCCAGTACTTC
TRBJ2-1 TRBD1 TRBV7-9 - CASSSKGSRGLNEQFF TGTGCCAGCAGCTCGAAAGGATCAAGGGGGCTCAATGAGCAGTTCTTC
TRBJ2-1 - TRBV10-3 - CAISESQGGQFF TGTGCCATCAGTGAGTCACAGGGCGGGCAGTTCTTC
TRBJ2-6 TRBD1 TRBV7-9 - CASSLVGTGGSGANVLTF TGTGCCAGCAGCTTAGTTGGGACAGGGGGCTCTGGGGCCAACGTCCTGACTTTC
TRBJ2-5 TRBD2 TRBV7-8 - CASSLQTSGGKETQYF TGTGCCAGCAGCTTACAGACTAGCGGGGGAAAAGAGACCCAGTACTTC
TRBJ2-1 TRBD2 TRBV9 few CASSGGSGGAYNEQFF TGTGCCAGCAGCGGCGGTAGCGGGGGCGCCTACAATGAGCAGTTCTTC
TRBJ2-3 - TRBV20-1 - CSAPNVPSDTQYF TGCAGTGCCCCCAATGTCCCCTCCGATACGCAGTATTTT
TRBJ1-4 - TRBV20-1 - CSASPSSNEKLFF TGCAGTGCCAGCCCCAGCTCTAATGAAAAACTGTTTTTT
TRBJ2-4 - TRBV7-2 - CASRGVADGIQYF TGTGCCAGCAGAGGGGTGGCAGACGGCATTCAGTACTTC
TRBJ2-2 TRBD2 TRBV27 - CASTSGGLRDTGELFF TGTGCCAGCACTAGCGGGGGCCTTAGGGACACCGGGGAGCTGTTTTTT
TRBJ2-1 TRBD1 TRBV28 - CASSSPGQGFGGQFF TGTGCCAGCAGTTCCCCGGGACAGGGCTTTGGGGGGCAGTTCTTC
TRBJ2-7 TRBD1 TRBV11-2 - CASSLDPVRGQYEQYF TGTGCCAGCAGCTTAGATCCGGTCAGGGGGCAATACGAGCAGTACTTC
TRBJ2-5 TRBD2 TRBV20-1 - CSAEGSGEETQYF TGCAGTGCTGAGGGGAGCGGGGAAGAGACCCAGTACTTC
TRBJ1-1 - TRBV6-5 - CASSYSLGRGDTEAFF TGTGCCAGCAGTTACTCTCTAGGTAGGGGGGACACTGAAGCTTTCTTT
TRBJ2-7 TRBD1 TRBV5-1 - CASSIGQENYEQYF TGCGCCAGCAGCATCGGACAGGAGAACTACGAGCAGTACTTC
TRBJ1-1 - TRBV7-2 few CASSKRGGDTEAFF TGTGCCAGCAGCAAGCGCGGGGGCGACACTGAAGCTTTCTTT
TRBJ2-4 - TRBV29-1 - CSVEVTGNIQYF TGCAGCGTTGAAGTGACGGGGAACATTCAGTACTTC
TRBJ2-1 - TRBV7-9 - CASSRPSWDEQFF TGTGCCAGCAGCCGACCTTCTTGGGATGAGCAGTTCTTC
TRBJ2-5 - TRBV5-1 - CASSWGEVQETQYF TGCGCCAGCAGCTGGGGGGAGGTCCAAGAGACCCAGTACTTC
TRBJ2-7 TRBD2 TRBV6-5 - CASTPTSGVVGEQYF TGTGCCAGCACCCCGACTAGCGGGGTGGTAGGTGAGCAGTACTTC
TRBJ1-4 - TRBV29-1 - CSAAGAGNEKLFF TGCAGCGCGGCCGGGGCAGGCAATGAAAAACTGTTTTTT
TRBJ2-5 TRBD1 TRBV6-2/TRBV6-3 - CASSRYRGETQYF TGTGCCAGCAGTCGGTACAGGGGGGAGACCCAGTACTTC
TRBJ1-1 - TRBV20-1 - CSAGTHGSNTEAFF TGCAGTGCTGGGACCCATGGCAGCAACACTGAAGCTTTCTTT
TRBJ2-5 - TRBV21-1 - CASSKPSGGLAGGWKTQYF TGTGCCAGCAGCAAGCCCTCGGGGGGATTGGCGGGGGGTTGGAAGACCCAGTACTTC
TRBJ1-1 - TRBV5-1 many CASSWGPVAEAEAFF TGCGCCAGCAGCTGGGGGCCAGTGGCCGAGGCTGAAGCTTTCTTT
TRBJ1-1 TRBD1 TRBV3-1 - CASSQGGQRNTEAFF TGTGCCAGCAGCCAAGGGGGACAGCGGAACACTGAAGCTTTCTTT
TRBJ2-1 - TRBV29-1 - CSVATVSYNEQFF TGCAGCGTTGCGACAGTCTCCTACAATGAGCAGTTCTTC
TRBJ2-5 TRBD2 TRBV3-1 - CASSQGSGGLGIAQYF TGTGCCAGCAGCCAGGGCAGCGGGGGGCTGGGGATTGCCCAGTACTTC
TRBJ2-7 - TRBV6-5 once CASGPWQGSYEQYF TGTGCCAGCGGCCCCTGGCAGGGGTCCTACGAGCAGTACTTC
TRBJ2-3 - TRBV11-2 - CASSLTPGSREQYF TGTGCCAGCAGCTTAACCCCTGGGAGTCGAGAGCAGTATTTT
TRBJ2-2 TRBD1 TRBV12-3/TRBV12-4 - CASSATGGTGELFF TGTGCCAGCAGCGCTACAGGGGGCACCGGGGAGCTGTTTTTT
TRBJ2-5 TRBD2 TRBV20-1 - CSANILAGGQETQYF TGCAGTGCTAACATTCTAGCGGGGGGCCAAGAGACCCAGTACTTC
TRBJ2-1 - TRBV11-1 - CASSLVVRQSYNEQFF TGTGCCAGCAGCTTAGTTGTGAGACAGTCCTACAATGAGCAGTTCTTC
TRBJ2-7 - TRBV7-2 - CASILARQENEQYF TGTGCCAGCATCTTAGCACGACAGGAGAACGAGCAGTACTTC
TRBJ2-5 - TRBV6-2/TRBV6-3 - CASSPQGIEETQYF TGTGCCAGCAGCCCACAGGGTATAGAGGAGACCCAGTACTTC
TRBJ2-3 - TRBV7-9 - CASSLVSARTDTQYF TGTGCCAGCAGCTTAGTGTCAGCGAGAACAGATACGCAGTATTTT
TRBJ1-1 TRBD1 TRBV20-1 - CSAQRTGRAEAFF TGCAGTGCACAGAGGACAGGGCGAGCTGAAGCTTTCTTT
TRBJ2-2 - TRBV28 - CASSSGDTGELFF TGTGCCAGCAGTTCTGGGGACACCGGGGAGCTGTTTTTT
TRBJ2-7 - TRBV20-1 few CSANRPGVGYEQYF TGCAGTGCCAACCGGCCGGGCGTGGGTTACGAGCAGTACTTC
TRBJ2-7 - TRBV27 few CASSSAQVDYEQYF TGTGCCAGCAGTTCTGCACAGGTGGACTACGAGCAGTACTTC
TRBJ1-4 - TRBV10-3 once CAISEAAGREKLFF TGTGCCATCAGTGAGGCGGCAGGGCGGGAAAAACTGTTTTTT